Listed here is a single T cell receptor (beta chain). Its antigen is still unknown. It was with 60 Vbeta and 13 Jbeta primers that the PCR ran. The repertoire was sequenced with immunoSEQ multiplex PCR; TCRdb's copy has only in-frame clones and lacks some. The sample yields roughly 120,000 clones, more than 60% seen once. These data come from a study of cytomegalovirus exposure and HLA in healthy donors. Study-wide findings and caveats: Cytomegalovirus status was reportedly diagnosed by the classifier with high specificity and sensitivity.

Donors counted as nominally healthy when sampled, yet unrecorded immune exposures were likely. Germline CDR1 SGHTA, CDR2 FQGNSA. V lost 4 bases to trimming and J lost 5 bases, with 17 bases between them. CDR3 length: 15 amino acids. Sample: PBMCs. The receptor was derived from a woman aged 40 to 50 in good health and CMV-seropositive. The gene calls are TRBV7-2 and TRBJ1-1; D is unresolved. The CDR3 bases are TGTGCCAGCAGCTCCGGGAGGTTCTTGGGAACTGAAGCTTTCTTT. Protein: CASSSGRFLGTEAFF. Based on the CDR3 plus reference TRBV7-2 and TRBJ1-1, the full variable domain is GAGVSQSPSNKVTEKGKDVELRCDPISGHTALYWYRQSLGQGLEFLIYFQGNSAPDKSGLPSDRFSAERTGGSVSTLTIQRTQQEDSAVYLCASSSGRFLGTEAFFGQGTRLTVV.